This TCR beta chain was found in a study of T-cell reconstitution after alpha-beta-depleted transplantation in children (dated by TCRdb to between 2015 and 2016). For context, the study as a whole: Using TCR repertoire profiling, the study followed T-cell immune reconstitution in a quantitative way in children after TCRalphabeta/CD19-depleted allogeneic hematopoietic cell transplantation.

The V end loses 2 bases and the J end loses 7 bases, and a stretch of 8 bases separates them. The CDR3 starts with the cysteine, ends with the phenylalanine, and has 13 residues. Just the 39-base CDR3 DNA is kept, in frame starting at base 1. The library was prepared using PCR. The sample was run on an Illumina HiSeq 2500. Molecular barcoding was employed in the preparation of TCR libraries, with unique molecular identifiers being used to normalize TCRbeta repertoire quantification. TCRdb redid the processing of the public reads, applying fastp at Q25 and MiXCR, and retained in-frame beta chains. A single entry per CDR3 protein holds the most common genes and DNA from its merged rows. The sample contains 190,000 or so distinct CDR3 sequences, roughly 6% of them found a single time. Of the sample, just over 4.5% is held by the ten largest clones. This specimen's treatment or condition label, per the study, means: allogeneic hematopoietic cell transplantation with graft depleted of TCRalphabeta T cells and CD19 B cells. Transplant recipients were children who received TCRalphabeta/CD19-depleted allogeneic hematopoietic cell grafts.

In its sample, this clonotype was seen many times. Its antigen is still unknown. No qualities accompany the bases; no much larger clone lies one base away. Here is what the overall study found, with its caveats: The apparently early alphabetaT-cell count recovery about two months after transplant was reportedly dependent on only several hundred rapidly expanded clones derived from non-depleted graft cells. Over the following months the frequencies of hyperexpanded clones went down, and after one year T-cell counts and TCRbeta diversity were mostly credited to newly produced T cells. In some patients, the high TCRbeta diversity seen at day 60 was put down to recipient T cells and intrathymic progenitors that had survived conditioning.

The rearranged segments are TRBV12-3 or TRBV12-4 and TRBJ2-2, with the identity of the D gene unclear. The TCR was taken from a girl in the first two years of life with combined immunodeficiency, due to receive a stem cell transplant. The source material was PBMCs, sampled before TCRalphabeta/CD19-depleted stem cell transplant. The nucleotide sequence reads as follows: TGTGCCAGCAGTTTACTGTCCGACGGGGAGCTGTTTTTT. This is translated as CASSLLSDGELFF.